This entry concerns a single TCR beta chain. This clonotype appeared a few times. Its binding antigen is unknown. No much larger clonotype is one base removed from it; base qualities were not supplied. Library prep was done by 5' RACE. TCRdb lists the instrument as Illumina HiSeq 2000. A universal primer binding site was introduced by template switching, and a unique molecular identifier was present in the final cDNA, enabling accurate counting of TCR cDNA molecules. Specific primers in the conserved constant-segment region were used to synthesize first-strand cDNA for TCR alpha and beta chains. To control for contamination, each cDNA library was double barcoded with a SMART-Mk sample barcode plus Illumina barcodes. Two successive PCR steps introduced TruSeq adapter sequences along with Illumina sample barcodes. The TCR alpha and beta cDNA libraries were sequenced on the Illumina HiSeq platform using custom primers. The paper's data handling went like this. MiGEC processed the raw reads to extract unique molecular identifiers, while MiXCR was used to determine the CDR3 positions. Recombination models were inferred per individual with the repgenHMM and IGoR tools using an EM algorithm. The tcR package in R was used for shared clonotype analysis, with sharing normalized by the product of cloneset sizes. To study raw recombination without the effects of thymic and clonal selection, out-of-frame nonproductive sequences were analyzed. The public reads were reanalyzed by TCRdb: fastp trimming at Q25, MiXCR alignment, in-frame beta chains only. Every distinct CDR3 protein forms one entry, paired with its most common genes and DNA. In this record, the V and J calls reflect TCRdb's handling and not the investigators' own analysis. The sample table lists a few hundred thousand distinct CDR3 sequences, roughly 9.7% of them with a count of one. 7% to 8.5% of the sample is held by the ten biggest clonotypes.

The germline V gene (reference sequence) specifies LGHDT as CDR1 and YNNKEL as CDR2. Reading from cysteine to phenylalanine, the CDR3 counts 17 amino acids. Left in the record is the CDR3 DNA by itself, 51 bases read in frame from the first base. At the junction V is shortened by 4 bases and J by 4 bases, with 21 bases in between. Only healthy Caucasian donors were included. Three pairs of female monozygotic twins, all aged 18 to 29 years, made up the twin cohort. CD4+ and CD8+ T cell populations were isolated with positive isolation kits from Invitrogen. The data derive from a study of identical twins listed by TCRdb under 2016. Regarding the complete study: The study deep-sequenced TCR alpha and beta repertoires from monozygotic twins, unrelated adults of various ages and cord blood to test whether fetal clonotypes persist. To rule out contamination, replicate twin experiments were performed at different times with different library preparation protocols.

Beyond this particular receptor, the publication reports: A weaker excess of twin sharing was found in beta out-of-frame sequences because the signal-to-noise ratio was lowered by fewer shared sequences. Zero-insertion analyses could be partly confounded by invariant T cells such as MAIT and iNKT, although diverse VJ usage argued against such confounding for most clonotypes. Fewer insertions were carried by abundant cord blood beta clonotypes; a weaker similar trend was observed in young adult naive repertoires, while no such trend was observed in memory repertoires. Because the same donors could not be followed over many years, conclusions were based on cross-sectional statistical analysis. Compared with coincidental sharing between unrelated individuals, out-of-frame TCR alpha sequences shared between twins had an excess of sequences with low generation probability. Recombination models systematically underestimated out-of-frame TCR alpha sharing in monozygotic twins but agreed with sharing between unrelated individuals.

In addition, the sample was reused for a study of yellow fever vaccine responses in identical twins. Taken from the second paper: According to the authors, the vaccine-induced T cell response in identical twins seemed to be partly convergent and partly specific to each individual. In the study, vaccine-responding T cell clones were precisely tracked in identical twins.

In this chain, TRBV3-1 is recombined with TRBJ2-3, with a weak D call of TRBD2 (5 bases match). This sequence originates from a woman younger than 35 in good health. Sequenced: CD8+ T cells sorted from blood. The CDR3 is CASSPFDTSPGADTQYF. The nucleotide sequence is TGTGCCAGCAGCCCGTTCGATACTAGTCCGGGTGCAGATACGCAGTATTTT.